These 14 T cell receptor beta chains were all obtained from the same sample, sequenced in a study of T-cell memory formation after mild COVID-19. TCRdb used MiXCR to reprocess the 5' RACE reads, holding one entry per CDR3 protein. The table shows a few hundred thousand distinct CDR3 sequences, with under 25% occurring only once. Sequenced material: PBMCs or a T cell subset sorted from them (not recorded which). The receptors originated from a man aged 18 to 30 who had mild COVID-19 (a few samples of this study predate the infection). Cell type and time point are not known.

The table lists this clonotype with a few counts. This chain links TRBV7-3 with TRBJ2-5; D call uncertain. Looked up from germline, CDR1 is SGHTA and CDR2 is FQGTGA. V was cut by 5 bases and J by 5 bases, with 9 bases left in between. The CDR3 runs to 12 residues. The CDR3 DNA follows: TGTGCCAGCAGCAACCCCGGGGAGACCCAGTACTTC. Amino acids: CASSNPGETQYF.

There are a few counts of this clonotype. The genes are TRBV7-6 and TRBJ2-5, with 7 bases that match TRBD1. There are 15 residues in the CDR3. V dropped 3 bases and J dropped 4; count of bases not matched to a gene: 8. In germline, CDR1 is SGHVS, CDR2 FNYEAQ. CDR3 protein: CASSLGQGVGETQYF. CDR3 DNA: TGTGCCAGCAGCTTGGGGCAGGGGGTAGGAGAGACCCAGTACTTC.

This clonotype was counted a few times. The chain has TRBV28 and TRBJ2-4; D gene unclear. This CDR3 region has 15 residues. Trimming removed 5 bases at V and 1 base at J, with 12 bases between. From germline, CDR1 is MDHEN and CDR2 SYDVKM. The DNA for the CDR3 is TGTGCCAGCAGTCCGGGTACGAGGGCCAAAAACATTCAGTACTTC. Translation: CASSPGTRAKNIQYF.

The V gene is TRBV6-6, the J gene TRBJ2-5, with TRBD1 as a possible D gene (6 bases). V lost 7 bases and J lost 3, with 12 bases in between. Germline values: CDR1 MNHNY, CDR2 SVGAGI (reference sequence). This CDR3 has 13 amino acids. CDR3 in amino acids: CASTRTVEETQYF. The CDR3 DNA reads as TGTGCCAGCACCAGGACAGTGGAAGAGACCCAGTACTTC.

This clonotype was seen repeatedly, ten times or more. The DNA for the CDR3 is TGTGCCAGCAGCTCAAGGGACATGACCACAGATACGCAGTATTTT. Translation: CASSSRDMTTDTQYF. The chain joins TRBV11-2 to TRBJ2-3, with TRBD1 as a possible D gene (6 bases). Germline-derived CDR1 and CDR2 are SGHAT and FQNNGV. The V end lost 4 bases, the J end lost 2 bases, and 13 bases lay between the germline ends. CDR3 size: 15 residues.

This clonotype was detected many times. The rearrangement links TRBV7-2 to TRBJ1-1, with D perhaps matching TRBD1 (6 bases). CDR1 SGHTA and CDR2 FQGNSA come from the germline V gene. V gave up 1 base and J gave up 11 bases, with 17 bases separating them. This CDR3 has 14 residues. The CDR3 is CASSLGGTSGGAFF. The CDR3 coding sequence is TGTGCCAGCAGCTTAGGGGGGACATCGGGTGGGGCTTTCTTT.

This chain's CDR3 is CASSRAPSDTQYF. DNA for the CDR3: TGTGCCAGCAGCCGGGCCCCCTCGGATACGCAGTATTTT. The chain recombines TRBV7-3 with TRBJ2-3; D unclear. V dropped 5 bases and J dropped 6 bases, with 12 bases sitting between them. Germline assignment: CDR1 SGHTA and CDR2 FQGTGA. This CDR3 region has 13 residues.

In this sample, this clonotype turned up a few times. The chain couples TRBV7-2 to TRBJ2-3; 9 nucleotides align to TRBD1. The germline V gene encodes CDR1 SGHTA and CDR2 FQGNSA. This CDR3 has 13 residues. V shed 10 bases, J shed 3 bases, and the junction held 5 bases outside the gene matches. The CDR3 DNA is TGTGCCACCCCGGGACAGGGAACAGATACGCAGTATTTT. It specifies CATPGQGTDTQYF.

This chain links TRBV7-2 with TRBJ2-5, with D perhaps TRBD2 (5 bases). V was pared by 10 bases and J by 7 bases, with 13 bases between. The V gene's germline CDR1 is SGHTA and CDR2 FQGNSA. The CDR3 sequence is 11 residues long. CDR3 protein: CATVAGRTQYF. In nucleotides, the CDR3 is TGTGCCACCGTTGCGGGTCGGACCCAGTACTTC.

V usage is TRBV20-1 and J usage is TRBJ2-1; no firm D call. CDR3 length equals 13 residues. Trimming removed 0 bases from V and 7 bases from J, with 10 bases in between. Germline V gene sequence: CDR1 DFQATT, CDR2 SNEGSKA (reference sequence). CDR3 bases: TGCAGTGCTAGAGATCGACGGATTAATGAGCAGTTCTTC. It yields the protein CSARDRRINEQFF.

The table lists this clonotype with many counts. Here the CDR3 reads CAIRDGGAGADTQYF. In DNA form, the CDR3 reads TGTGCCATCAGGGACGGTGGAGCGGGAGCGGATACGCAGTATTTT. This sequence joins TRBV10-3 and TRBJ2-3, with 8 bases matching TRBD2. V was clipped by 6 bases and J by 6 bases; unmatched bases: 11. CDR3 length: 15 amino acids. Germline CDR1 and CDR2: ENHRY and SYGVKD.

This clonotype was detected many times. The J gene is TRBJ1-2, the V gene TRBV2; TRBD1 might be the D (6 bases). V was clipped by 8 bases and J by 5 bases, with 12 bases between them. CDR1 and CDR2 from the germline V gene are SNHLY and FYNNEI. The CDR3 contains 12 residues. This CDR3 is CASEGGVYGYTF. The CDR3 DNA reads TGTGCCAGCGAAGGGGGAGTTTATGGCTACACCTTC.

The rearrangement links TRBV5-1 to TRBJ1-6; no firm D call. Germline lookup yields CDR1 SGHRS and CDR2 YFSETQ. This CDR3 region has 15 residues. Trimming stripped 3 bases from V and 7 bases from J, with 14 bases between. The CDR3 region is CASSSRVQDNSPLHF. For the CDR3, the DNA is TGCGCCAGCAGCTCCCGGGTCCAGGACAATTCACCCCTCCACTTT.

In its sample, this clonotype was seen a few times. This chain connects TRBV20-1 to TRBJ1-2; D is unresolved. Germline CDR1 reads DFQATT; CDR2 reads SNEGSKA (reference sequence). This CDR3 contains 13 residues. Trimming removed 2 bases at V and 8 bases at J, with 15 bases between. CDR3 in DNA: TGCAGTGCTAGAACTTCCGGGCCCGGCGGCTACACCTTC. The encoded protein is CSARTSGPGGYTF.